This TCR beta chain came from a study of blood T cell repertoires in COVID-19. CDR3 length: 17 amino acids. With 6 bases clipped from V and 4 bases from J, the junction kept 11 bases outside the gene matches. Looked up from germline, CDR1 is MNHEY and CDR2 is SMNVEV (reference sequence). Libraries were prepared by immunoSEQ multiplex PCR; TCRdb keeps only in-frame clonotypes and omits some of them. The sample lists roughly 42,000 clones, around 87% occurring once. The gene calls are TRBV27 and TRBJ2-3, with 12 bases lining up with TRBD2. The TCR comes from a man aged 25-45 years with active or convalescent COVID-19. The sequencing sample was made of peripheral blood. The CDR3 here is CASSPLAGGAAADTQYF. CDR3 nucleotides: TGTGCCAGCAGCCCTCTAGCGGGAGGGGCTGCCGCAGATACGCAGTATTTT.